Each of the 2 T cell receptor beta chains below was sequenced from the same sample in a study of T cell responses to AZD1222 COVID-19 vaccine. Measured with immunoSEQ multiplex PCR; TCRdb has only the in-frame clones, and not every one. The sample has about 150,000 clones; about 88% are singletons. Sequenced here: peripheral blood, sampled after recovery from COVID-19. The origin of the receptors is an adult who had recovered from COVID-19.

The chain couples TRBV3-1 (or the pseudogene TRBV3-2) to TRBJ1-3, with D tentatively TRBD1 (5 bases). The V gene's germline CDR1 is LGHDT and CDR2 YNNKEL (reference sequence). V lost 3 bases to trimming and J lost 3 bases, with 15 bases between them. CDR3 length equals 16 residues. CDR3 amino acids: CASSHPRGFFGNTIYF. CDR3 nucleotides: TGTGCCAGCAGCCACCCCCGGGGGTTTTTTGGAAACACCATATATTTT.

The V call is TRBV3-1 (or the pseudogene TRBV3-2), the J call TRBJ2-7; D call uncertain. Per the germline V gene, CDR1 is LGHDT and CDR2 is YNNKEL (reference sequence). The CDR3 spans 12 residues. Trimming removed 4 bases at V and 1 base at J, with 5 bases between. The CDR3 region is CASSLRSYEQYF. CDR3 nucleotides: TGTGCCAGCAGCCTGCGGTCCTACGAGCAGTACTTC.